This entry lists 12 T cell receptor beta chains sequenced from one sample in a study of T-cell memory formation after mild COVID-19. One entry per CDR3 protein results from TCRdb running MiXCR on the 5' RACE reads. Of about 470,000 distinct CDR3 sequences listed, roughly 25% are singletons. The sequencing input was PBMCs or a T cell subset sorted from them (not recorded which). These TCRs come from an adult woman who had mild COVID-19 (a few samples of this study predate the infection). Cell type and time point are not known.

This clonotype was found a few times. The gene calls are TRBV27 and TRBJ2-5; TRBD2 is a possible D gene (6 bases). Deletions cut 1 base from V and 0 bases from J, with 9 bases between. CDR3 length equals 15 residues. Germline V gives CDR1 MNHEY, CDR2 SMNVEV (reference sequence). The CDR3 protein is CASSLWRGNQETQYF. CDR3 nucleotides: TGTGCCAGCAGTTTATGGCGGGGCAACCAAGAGACCCAGTACTTC.

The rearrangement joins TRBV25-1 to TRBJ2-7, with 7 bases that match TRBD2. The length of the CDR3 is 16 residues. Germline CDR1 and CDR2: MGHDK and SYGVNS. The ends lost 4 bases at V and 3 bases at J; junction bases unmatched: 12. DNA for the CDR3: TGTGCCAGCAGTGGTCTTAGTGCGGGAGAAGGCTACGAGCAGTACTTC. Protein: CASSGLSAGEGYEQYF.

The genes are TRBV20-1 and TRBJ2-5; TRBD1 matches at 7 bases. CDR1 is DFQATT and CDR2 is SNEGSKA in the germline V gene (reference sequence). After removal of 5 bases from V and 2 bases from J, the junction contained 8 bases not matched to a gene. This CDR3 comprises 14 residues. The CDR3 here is CSAAWTGRQETQYF. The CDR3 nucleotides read TGCAGTGCTGCCTGGACAGGTCGACAAGAGACCCAGTACTTC.

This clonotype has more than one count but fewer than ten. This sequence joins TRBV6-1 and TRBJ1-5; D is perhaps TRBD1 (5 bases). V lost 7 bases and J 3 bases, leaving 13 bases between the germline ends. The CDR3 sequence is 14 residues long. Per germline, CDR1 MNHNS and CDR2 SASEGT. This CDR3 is CASTGQGDNQPQHF. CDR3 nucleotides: TGTGCCAGCACGGGGCAGGGAGACAATCAGCCCCAGCATTTT.

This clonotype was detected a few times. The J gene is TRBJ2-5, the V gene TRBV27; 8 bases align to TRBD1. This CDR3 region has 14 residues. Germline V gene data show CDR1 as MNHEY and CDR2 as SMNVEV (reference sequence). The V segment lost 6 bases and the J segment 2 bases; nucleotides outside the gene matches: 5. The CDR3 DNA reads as TGTGCCAGCAGCCTCTGGACAGGGCAAGAGACCCAGTACTTC. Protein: CASSLWTGQETQYF.

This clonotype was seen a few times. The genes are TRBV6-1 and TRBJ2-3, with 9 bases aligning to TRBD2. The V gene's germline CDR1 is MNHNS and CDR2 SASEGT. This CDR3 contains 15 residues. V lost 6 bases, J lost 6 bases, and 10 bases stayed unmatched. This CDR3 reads CASRDTSGFGDTQYF. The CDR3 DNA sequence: TGTGCCAGCAGGGATACTAGCGGGTTCGGGGATACGCAGTATTTT.

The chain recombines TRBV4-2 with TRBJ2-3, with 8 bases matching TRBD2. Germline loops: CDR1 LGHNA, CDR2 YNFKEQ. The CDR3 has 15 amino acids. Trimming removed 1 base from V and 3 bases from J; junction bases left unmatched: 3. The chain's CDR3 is CASSQVSGSTDTQYF. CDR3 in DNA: TGTGCCAGCAGCCAAGTGAGCGGGAGTACAGATACGCAGTATTTT.

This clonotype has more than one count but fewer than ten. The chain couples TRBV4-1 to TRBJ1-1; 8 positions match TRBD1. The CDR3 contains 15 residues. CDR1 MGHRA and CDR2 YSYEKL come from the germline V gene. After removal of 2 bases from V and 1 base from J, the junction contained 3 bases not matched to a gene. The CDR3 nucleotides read TGCGCCAGCAGCCAAACCGGGACAGGGAACACTGAAGCTTTCTTT. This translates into CASSQTGTGNTEAFF.

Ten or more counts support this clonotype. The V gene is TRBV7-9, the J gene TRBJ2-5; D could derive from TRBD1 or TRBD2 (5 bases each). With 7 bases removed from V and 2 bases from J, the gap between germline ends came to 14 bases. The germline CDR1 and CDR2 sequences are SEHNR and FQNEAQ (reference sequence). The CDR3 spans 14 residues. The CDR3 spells CASTYRGGQETQYF. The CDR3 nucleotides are TGTGCCAGCACCTATCGGGGCGGGCAAGAGACCCAGTACTTC.

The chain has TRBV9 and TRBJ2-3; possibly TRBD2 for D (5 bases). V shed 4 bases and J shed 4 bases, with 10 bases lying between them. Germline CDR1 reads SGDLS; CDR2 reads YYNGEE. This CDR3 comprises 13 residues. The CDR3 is CASSFLAADTQYF. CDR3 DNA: TGTGCCAGCAGCTTTCTAGCCGCAGATACGCAGTATTTT.

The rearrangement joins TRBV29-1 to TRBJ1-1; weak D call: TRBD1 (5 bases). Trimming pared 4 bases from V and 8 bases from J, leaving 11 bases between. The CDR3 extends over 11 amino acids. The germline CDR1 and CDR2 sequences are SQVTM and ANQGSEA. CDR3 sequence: CSVGGDLEAFF. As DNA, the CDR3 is TGCAGCGTTGGAGGGGACCTCGAAGCTTTCTTT. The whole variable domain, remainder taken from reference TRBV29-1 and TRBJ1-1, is SAVISQKPSRDICQRGTSLTIQCQVDSQVTMMFWYRQQPGQSLTLIATANQGSEATYESGFVIDKFPISRPNLTFSTLTVSNMSPEDSSIYLCSVGGDLEAFFGQGTRLTVV.

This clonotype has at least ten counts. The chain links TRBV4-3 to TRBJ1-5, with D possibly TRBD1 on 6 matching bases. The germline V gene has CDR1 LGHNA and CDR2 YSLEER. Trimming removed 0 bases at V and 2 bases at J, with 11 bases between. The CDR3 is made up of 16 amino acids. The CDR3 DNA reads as TGCGCCAGCAGCCAAGATCTCAGGGGAGGCAATCAGCCCCAGCATTTT. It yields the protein CASSQDLRGGNQPQHF.